This T cell receptor (beta chain) is drawn from a study of T cells in Graves' hyperthyroidism and ophthalmopathy. TCR beta CDR3 region amplification was performed from RNA transcripts. RT-PCR in the first round (using the HTBI primer set) targeted the TCR CDR3. TCRdb analysed the multiplex PCR reads with MiXCR anew, one entry per CDR3 protein. Of around 300,000 distinct CDR3 sequences listed, about 15% were seen once; the top ten hold under 30%. This clonotype came up a few times. Its antigen is as yet unknown. Diagnosing involved the use of clinical symptoms, serum thyroxine and TRAb, thyroid ultrasound and orbital computed tomography. Using more than 7.5 ml of fresh peripheral blood, PBMCs were prepared. Regarding the study as a whole: From stable hyperthyroidism, ophthalmopathy was separated by a 13 V-J model. In the blood, most expanded thyroid clonotypes above 0.001 appeared as well.

Trimming cost V 5 bases and J 10 bases, with 18 bases left between them. Germline V gene data show CDR1 as MNHEY and CDR2 as SVGEGT. There are 14 residues in the CDR3. This clonotype originated in a woman under 40 with Graves' hyperthyroidism. The chain uses TRBV6-2 or TRBV6-3 and TRBJ2-1, with a tentative D call TRBD2 (6 bases). Sequenced sample: blood. The DNA for the CDR3 is TGTGCCAGCAGTGGTCTAGCGCCAGTTGGAGAGCAGTTCTTC. It is translated as CASSGLAPVGEQFF.